One sample yielded the 9 T cell receptor beta chains listed below, sequenced in a study of blood T cell repertoires in COVID-19. The table came from immunoSEQ multiplex PCR; TCRdb's copy has only in-frame clones and leaves some out. Seen here are some 190,000 clones, roughly 80% observed once, and the top ten hold 9.5% to 15%. The sample was peripheral blood. The source is a woman aged 45-65 years with acute or convalescent COVID-19.

This clone has more than one count but fewer than ten. CDR3 bases: TGTGCCAGCAGCTGGCCGGGATCCACCTACGAGCAGTACTTC. Its protein is CASSWPGSTYEQYF. The V gene is TRBV11-2, the J gene TRBJ2-7; weak D call: TRBD2 (5 bases). CDR1 SGHAT and CDR2 FQNNGV come from the germline V gene. The germline V and J ends were trimmed by 4 bases and 2 bases, with 12 bases remaining between them. The CDR3 has 14 residues.

The chain couples TRBV7-9 to TRBJ2-3; the match to TRBD2 covers 7 bases. J gave up 2 bases and V 5 bases, and 4 bases lay outside the gene matches. This CDR3 region has 14 residues. Germline V lookup: CDR1 SEHNR, CDR2 FQNEAQ (reference sequence). CDR3 loop: CASSPAGYTDTQYF. In DNA form, the CDR3 reads TGTGCCAGCAGCCCAGCGGGGTACACAGATACGCAGTATTTT. Looking up the rest from reference TRBV7-9 and TRBJ2-3 gives the full variable domain: DTGVSQNPRHKITKRGQNVTFRCDPISEHNRLYWYRQTLGQGPEFLTYFQNEAQLEKSRLLSDRFSAERPKGSFSTLEIQRTEQGDSAMYLCASSPAGYTDTQYFGPGTRLTVL.

The chain is built from TRBV19 and TRBJ2-2; no reliable D call. V lost 6 bases and J lost 0, with 11 bases in between. The CDR3 totals 15 residues. Germline CDR1 and CDR2: LNHDA and SQIVND (reference sequence). The CDR3 is CASSADLANTGELFF. The CDR3 DNA sequence: TGTGCCAGTAGCGCCGACCTAGCGAACACCGGGGAGCTGTTTTTT.

The rearrangement links TRBV28 to TRBJ2-3; 7 nucleotides agree with TRBD2. The V and J ends lost 5 bases and 0 bases, in that order; junction bases with no gene match: 8. Germline CDR1 reads MDHEN; CDR2 reads SYDVKM. The CDR3 is 16 amino acids. In DNA, the CDR3 is TGTGCCAGCAGTCTGTTAAAAGCGGGGAGCACAGATACGCAGTATTTT. It encodes CASSLLKAGSTDTQYF.

V and J are TRBV4-2 and TRBJ2-3; the D gene is possibly TRBD1 (5 bases). The CDR3 length is 15 residues. Germline V gives CDR1 LGHNA, CDR2 YNFKEQ. V was trimmed by 4 bases and J by 1 base, leaving 12 bases between them. CDR3 DNA: TGTGCCAGCAGCCCAGGGCGTTCCGGCACAGATACGCAGTATTTT. It specifies CASSPGRSGTDTQYF.

This clone was seen once. V gene TRBV5-8 combines with J gene TRBJ2-1, with 8 bases identical to TRBD2. In germline, CDR1 is SGHTS, CDR2 YDEGEE. The CDR3 extends over 15 amino acids. With 1 base clipped from V and 7 bases from J, the junction kept 7 bases outside the gene matches. CDR3 residues: CASSLRAGEVNEQFF. In DNA form, the CDR3 reads TGTGCCAGCAGCTTGAGAGCGGGGGAGGTGAATGAGCAGTTCTTC.

The rearrangement uses TRBV6-5 and TRBJ1-4, with D maybe TRBD1 (6 bases). V lost 4 bases to trimming and J lost 5 bases, with 17 bases between them. Germline V CDR1 and CDR2: MNHEY, SVGAGI. The CDR3 sequence is 16 residues long. CDR3 coding DNA: TGTGCCAGCAGTTGGGGGACAACGCCACCGAATGAAAAACTGTTTTTT. This translates into CASSWGTTPPNEKLFF.

The J gene is TRBJ2-7, the V gene TRBV18; 7 bases are shared with TRBD2. CDR1 is KGHSH, CDR2 LQKENI, per germline. J lost 2 bases, V lost 1 base, and 14 bases had no gene match. The CDR3 length is 18 residues. In nucleotides, the CDR3 is TGTGCCAGCTCACCACAGGGAAGCGGGGCGGCGACTCCCTACGAGCAGTACTTC. Translated: CASSPQGSGAATPYEQYF.

The chain uses TRBV6-5 and TRBJ2-1; a possible D gene is TRBD2 (5 bases). The CDR3 contains 15 residues. Germline V CDR1 and CDR2: MNHEY, SVGAGI. V shed 2 bases and J shed 6 bases, with 14 bases lying between them. CDR3 amino acids: CASSYGGRWGNEQFF. The CDR3 DNA sequence: TGTGCCAGCAGTTACGGCGGGCGCTGGGGCAATGAGCAGTTCTTC.